Sequencing of this T cell receptor (beta chain) was carried out in a study of T-cell reconstitution after alpha-beta-depleted transplantation in children. Trimming shortened V by 10 bases and J by 4 bases, and 17 bases separated the two germline ends. Germline CDR1 and CDR2: SNHLY and FYNNEI. This CDR3 has 14 amino acids. Unique molecular identifiers featured in how the TCRbeta library was prepared. TCRdb called the PCR reads again in MiXCR, with one record for every CDR3 protein. The data hold 400,000 to 500,000 distinct CDR3 sequences, with roughly a tenth observed a single time. The genes are TRBV2 and TRBJ2-4, with D possibly being TRBD1 or TRBD2 (5 bases each). This receptor was obtained from a human donor who donated a stem cell graft to a child with acute myeloid leukemia. This material consisted of PBMCs from the stem cell graft donor, taken from the stem cell graft. The CDR3 reads CATTPGRNKNIQYF. Here the CDR3 DNA reads TGTGCCACCACCCCGGGACGGAATAAAAACATTCAGTACTTC.